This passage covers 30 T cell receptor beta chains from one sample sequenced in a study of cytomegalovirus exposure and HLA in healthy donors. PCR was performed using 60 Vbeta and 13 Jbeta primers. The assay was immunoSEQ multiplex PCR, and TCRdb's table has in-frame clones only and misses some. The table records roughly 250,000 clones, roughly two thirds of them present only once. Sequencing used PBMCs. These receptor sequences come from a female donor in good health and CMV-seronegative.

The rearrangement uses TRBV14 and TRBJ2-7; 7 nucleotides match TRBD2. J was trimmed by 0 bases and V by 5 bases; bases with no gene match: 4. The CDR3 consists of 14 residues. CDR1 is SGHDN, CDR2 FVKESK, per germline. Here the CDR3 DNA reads TGTGCCAGCAGCTTGTCTAGCGGCTCCTACGAGCAGTACTTC. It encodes CASSLSSGSYEQYF.

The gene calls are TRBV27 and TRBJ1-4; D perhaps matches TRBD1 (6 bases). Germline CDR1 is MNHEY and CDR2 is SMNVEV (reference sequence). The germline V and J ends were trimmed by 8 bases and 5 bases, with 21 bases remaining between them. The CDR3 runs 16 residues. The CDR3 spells CASRRDNARPNEKLFF. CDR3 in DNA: TGTGCCAGCCGACGGGACAACGCCCGCCCAAATGAAAAACTGTTTTTT.

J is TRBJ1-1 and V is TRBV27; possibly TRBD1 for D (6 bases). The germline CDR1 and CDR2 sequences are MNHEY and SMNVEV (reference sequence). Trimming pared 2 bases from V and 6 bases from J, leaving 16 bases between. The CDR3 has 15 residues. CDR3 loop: CASSLQGPRRAEAFF. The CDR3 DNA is TGTGCCAGCAGTTTACAGGGGCCACGGCGCGCTGAAGCTTTCTTT.

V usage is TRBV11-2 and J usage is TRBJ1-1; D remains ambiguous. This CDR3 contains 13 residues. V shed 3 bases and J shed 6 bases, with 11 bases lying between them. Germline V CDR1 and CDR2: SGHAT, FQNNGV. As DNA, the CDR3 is TGTGCCAGCAGCTTCGACCGCGGGGCTGAAGCTTTCTTT. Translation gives CASSFDRGAEAFF.

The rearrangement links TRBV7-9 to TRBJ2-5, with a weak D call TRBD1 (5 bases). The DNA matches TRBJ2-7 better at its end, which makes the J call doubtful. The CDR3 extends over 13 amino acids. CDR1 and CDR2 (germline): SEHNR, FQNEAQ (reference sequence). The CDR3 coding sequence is TGTGCCAGCAGCCAAGACAGTTTATACGAGCAGTACTTC. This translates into CASSQDSLYEQYF.

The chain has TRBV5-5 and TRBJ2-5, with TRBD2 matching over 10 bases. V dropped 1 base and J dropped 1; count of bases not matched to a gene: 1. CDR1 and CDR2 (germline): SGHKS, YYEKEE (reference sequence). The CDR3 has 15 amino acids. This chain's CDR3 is CASSLTSGVQETQYF. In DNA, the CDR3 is TGTGCCAGCAGCTTGACTAGCGGGGTCCAAGAGACCCAGTACTTC.

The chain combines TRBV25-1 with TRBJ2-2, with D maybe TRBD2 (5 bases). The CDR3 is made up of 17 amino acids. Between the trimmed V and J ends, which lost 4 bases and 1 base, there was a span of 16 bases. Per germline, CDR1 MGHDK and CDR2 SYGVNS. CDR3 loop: CASSVAFGGENTGELFF. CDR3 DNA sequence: TGTGCCAGCAGTGTGGCCTTCGGAGGAGAGAACACCGGGGAGCTGTTTTTT.

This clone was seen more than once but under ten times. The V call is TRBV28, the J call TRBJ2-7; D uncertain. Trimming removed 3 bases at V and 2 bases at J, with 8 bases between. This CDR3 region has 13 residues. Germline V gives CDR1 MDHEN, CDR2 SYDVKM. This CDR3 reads CASSFLVAYEQYF. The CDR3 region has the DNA TGTGCCAGCAGTTTTTTGGTAGCCTACGAGCAGTACTTC.

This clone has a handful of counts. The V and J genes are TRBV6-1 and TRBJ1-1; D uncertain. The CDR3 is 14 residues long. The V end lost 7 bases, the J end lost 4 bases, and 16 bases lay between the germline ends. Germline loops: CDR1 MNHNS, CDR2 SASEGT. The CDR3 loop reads CASIEGLMATEAFF. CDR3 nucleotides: TGTGCCAGCATAGAGGGCCTCATGGCCACTGAAGCTTTCTTT.

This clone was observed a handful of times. The CDR3 protein is CASSPTPTGETQYF. The DNA of the CDR3 is TGTGCCAGCTCACCGACCCCAACGGGAGAGACCCAGTACTTC. This chain uses TRBV18 with TRBJ2-5; D ambiguous. Germline CDR1 KGHSH, CDR2 LQKENI. The V gene lost 3 bases and the J gene lost 4 bases, with 12 bases spanning the gap. This CDR3 contains 14 residues.

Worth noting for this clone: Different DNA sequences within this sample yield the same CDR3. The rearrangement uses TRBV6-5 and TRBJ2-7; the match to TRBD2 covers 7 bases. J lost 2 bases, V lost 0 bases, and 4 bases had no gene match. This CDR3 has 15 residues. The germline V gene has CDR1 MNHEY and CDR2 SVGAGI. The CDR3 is CASSYSSGTTYEQYF. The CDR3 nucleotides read TGTGCCAGCAGTTACTCGAGCGGGACTACCTACGAGCAGTACTTC.

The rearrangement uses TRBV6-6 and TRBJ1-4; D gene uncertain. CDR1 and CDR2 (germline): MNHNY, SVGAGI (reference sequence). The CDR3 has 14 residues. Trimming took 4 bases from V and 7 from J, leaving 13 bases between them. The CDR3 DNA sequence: TGTGCCAGCAGTTCCCAACCGGGAGGTGAAAAACTGTTTTTT. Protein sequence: CASSSQPGGEKLFF.

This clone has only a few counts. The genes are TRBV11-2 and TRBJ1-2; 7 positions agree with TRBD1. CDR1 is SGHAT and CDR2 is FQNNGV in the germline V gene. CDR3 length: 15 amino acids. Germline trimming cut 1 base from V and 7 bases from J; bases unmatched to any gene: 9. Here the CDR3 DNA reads TGTGCCAGCAGCTTAGTGGGACAGCCTCGGGGTGGCTACACCTTC. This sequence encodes CASSLVGQPRGGYTF.

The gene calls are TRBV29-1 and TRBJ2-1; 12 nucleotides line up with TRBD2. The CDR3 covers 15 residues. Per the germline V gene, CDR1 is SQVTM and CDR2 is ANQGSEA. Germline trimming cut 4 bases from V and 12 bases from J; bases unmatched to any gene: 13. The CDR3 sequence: CSVASRLAGERGQFF. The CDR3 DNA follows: TGCAGCGTTGCTAGCCGACTAGCGGGAGAAAGAGGGCAGTTCTTC.

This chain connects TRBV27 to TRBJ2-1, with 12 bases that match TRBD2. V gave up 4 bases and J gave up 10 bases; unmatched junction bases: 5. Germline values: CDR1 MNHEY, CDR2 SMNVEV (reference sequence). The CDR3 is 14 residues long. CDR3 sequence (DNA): TGTGCCAGCAGTTCACTAGCGGGAGGTGGCGAGCAGTTCTTC. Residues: CASSSLAGGGEQFF.

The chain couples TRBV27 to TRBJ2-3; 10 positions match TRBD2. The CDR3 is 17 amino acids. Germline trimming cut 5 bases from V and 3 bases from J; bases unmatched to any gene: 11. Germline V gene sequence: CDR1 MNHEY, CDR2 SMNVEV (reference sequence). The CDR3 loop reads CASSITGLAEGTDTQYF. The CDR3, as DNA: TGTGCCAGCAGTATCACCGGACTAGCGGAGGGGACAGATACGCAGTATTTT.

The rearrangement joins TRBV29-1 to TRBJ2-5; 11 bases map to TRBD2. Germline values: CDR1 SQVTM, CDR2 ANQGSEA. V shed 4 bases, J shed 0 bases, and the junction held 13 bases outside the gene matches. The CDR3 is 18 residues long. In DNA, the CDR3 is TGCAGCGTTGTGGGACAGTCCGGGACTAGCGGCTACCAAGAGACCCAGTACTTC. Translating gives CSVVGQSGTSGYQETQYF.

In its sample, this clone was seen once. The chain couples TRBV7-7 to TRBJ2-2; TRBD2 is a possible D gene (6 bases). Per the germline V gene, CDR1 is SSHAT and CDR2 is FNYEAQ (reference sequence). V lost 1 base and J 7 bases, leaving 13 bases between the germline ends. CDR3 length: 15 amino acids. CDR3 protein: CASSLDSGASGELFF. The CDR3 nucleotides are TGTGCCAGCAGCTTAGACTCGGGAGCGAGCGGGGAGCTGTTTTTT.

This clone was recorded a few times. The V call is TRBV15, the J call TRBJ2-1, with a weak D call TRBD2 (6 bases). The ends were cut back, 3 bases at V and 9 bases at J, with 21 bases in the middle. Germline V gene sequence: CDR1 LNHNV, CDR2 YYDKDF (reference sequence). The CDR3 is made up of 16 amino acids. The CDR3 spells CATSSYGSPRGSEQFF. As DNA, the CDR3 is TGTGCCACCAGCAGTTATGGTAGCCCTCGGGGGAGTGAGCAGTTCTTC.

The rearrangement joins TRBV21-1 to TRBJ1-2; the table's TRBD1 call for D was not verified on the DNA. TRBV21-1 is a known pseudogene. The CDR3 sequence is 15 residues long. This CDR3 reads CASSKVYRTFYGYTF. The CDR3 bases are TGTGCCAGCAGCAAAGTGTACAGGACCTTCTATGGCTACACCTTC.

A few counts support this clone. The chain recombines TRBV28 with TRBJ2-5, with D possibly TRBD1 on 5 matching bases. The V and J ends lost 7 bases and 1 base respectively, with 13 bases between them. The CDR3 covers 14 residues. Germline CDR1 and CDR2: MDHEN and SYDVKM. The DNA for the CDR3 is TGTGCCAGCAACAGGTACCAAATCCAAGAGACCCAGTACTTC. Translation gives CASNRYQIQETQYF.

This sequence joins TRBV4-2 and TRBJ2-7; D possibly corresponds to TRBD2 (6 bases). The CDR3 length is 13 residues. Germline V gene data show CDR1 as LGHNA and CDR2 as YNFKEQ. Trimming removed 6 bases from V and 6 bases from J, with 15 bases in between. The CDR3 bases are TGTGCCAGCAGGGGGACTTTGGAGGGCGAGCAGTACTTC. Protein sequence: CASRGTLEGEQYF.

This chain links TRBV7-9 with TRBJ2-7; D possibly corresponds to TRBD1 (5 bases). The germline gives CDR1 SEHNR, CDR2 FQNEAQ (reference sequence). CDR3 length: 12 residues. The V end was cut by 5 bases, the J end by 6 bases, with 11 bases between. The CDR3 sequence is CASSVRRGEQYF. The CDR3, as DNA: TGTGCCAGCAGCGTACGAAGGGGCGAGCAGTACTTC.

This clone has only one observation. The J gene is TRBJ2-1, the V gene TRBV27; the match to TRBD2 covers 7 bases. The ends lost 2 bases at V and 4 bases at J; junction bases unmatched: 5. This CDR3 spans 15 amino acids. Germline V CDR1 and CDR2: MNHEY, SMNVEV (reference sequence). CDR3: CASSLTASGYNEQFF. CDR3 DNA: TGTGCCAGCAGTTTAACGGCTAGCGGATACAATGAGCAGTTCTTC.

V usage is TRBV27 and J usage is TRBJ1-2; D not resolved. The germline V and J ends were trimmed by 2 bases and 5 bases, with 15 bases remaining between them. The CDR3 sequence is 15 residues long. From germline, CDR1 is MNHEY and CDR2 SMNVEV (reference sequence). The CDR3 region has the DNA TGTGCCAGCAGTTTACGGGTCGGATCCTCTTATGGCTACACCTTC. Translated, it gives CASSLRVGSSYGYTF.

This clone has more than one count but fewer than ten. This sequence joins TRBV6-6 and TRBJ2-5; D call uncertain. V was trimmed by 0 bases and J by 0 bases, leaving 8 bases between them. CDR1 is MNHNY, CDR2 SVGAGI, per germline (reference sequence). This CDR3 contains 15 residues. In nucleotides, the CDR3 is TGTGCCAGCAGTTACTCGCAGGTACACCAAGAGACCCAGTACTTC. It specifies CASSYSQVHQETQYF.

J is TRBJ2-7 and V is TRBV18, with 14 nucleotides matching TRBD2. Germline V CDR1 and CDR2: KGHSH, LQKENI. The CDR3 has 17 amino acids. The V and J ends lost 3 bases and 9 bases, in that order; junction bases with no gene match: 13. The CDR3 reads CASSPGLAGATKVAQYF. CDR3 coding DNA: TGTGCCAGCTCACCGGGACTAGCGGGGGCTACAAAAGTCGCGCAGTACTTC.

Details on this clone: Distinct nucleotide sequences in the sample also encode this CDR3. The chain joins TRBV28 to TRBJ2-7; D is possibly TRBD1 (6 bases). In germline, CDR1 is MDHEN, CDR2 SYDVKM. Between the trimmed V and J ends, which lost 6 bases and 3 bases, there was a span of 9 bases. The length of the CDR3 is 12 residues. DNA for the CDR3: TGTGCCAGCAGCCTCAGGGGCTACGAGCAGTACTTC. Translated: CASSLRGYEQYF.

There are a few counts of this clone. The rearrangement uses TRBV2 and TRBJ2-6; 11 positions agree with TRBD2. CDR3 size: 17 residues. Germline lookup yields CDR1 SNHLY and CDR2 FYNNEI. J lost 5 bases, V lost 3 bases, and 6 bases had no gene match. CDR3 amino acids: CASSEGLAVIWANVLTF. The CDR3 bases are TGTGCCAGCAGTGAGGGACTAGCGGTCATCTGGGCCAACGTCCTGACTTTC.

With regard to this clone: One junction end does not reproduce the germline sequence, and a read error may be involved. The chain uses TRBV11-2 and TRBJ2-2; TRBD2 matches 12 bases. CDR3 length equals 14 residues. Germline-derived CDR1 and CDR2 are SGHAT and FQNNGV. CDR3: CASSRTSGMRELLF. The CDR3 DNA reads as TGTGCCAGCAGTCGGACTAGCGGGATGAGGGAGCTGCTTTTT.